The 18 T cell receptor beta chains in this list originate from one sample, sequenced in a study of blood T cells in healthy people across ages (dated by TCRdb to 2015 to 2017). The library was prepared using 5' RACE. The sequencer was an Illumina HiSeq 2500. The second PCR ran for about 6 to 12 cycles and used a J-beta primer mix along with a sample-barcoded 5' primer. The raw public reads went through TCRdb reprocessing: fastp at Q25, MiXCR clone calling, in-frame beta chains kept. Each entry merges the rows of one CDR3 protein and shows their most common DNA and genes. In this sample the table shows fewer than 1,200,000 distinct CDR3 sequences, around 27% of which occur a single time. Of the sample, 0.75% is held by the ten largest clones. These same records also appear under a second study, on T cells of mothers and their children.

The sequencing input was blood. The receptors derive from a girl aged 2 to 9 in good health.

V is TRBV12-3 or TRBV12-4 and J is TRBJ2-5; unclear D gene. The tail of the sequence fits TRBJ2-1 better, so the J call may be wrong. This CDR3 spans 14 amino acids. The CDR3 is CASRRAEPADEQFF. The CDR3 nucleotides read TGTGCCAGCAGACGGGCGGAACCCGCGGATGAGCAGTTCTTC.

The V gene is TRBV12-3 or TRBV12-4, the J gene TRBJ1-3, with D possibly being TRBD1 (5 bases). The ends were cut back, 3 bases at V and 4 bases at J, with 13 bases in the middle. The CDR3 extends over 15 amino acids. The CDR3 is CASSLSGRIGNTIYF. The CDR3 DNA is TGTGCCAGCAGTTTGTCAGGGAGGATCGGAAACACCATATATTTT.

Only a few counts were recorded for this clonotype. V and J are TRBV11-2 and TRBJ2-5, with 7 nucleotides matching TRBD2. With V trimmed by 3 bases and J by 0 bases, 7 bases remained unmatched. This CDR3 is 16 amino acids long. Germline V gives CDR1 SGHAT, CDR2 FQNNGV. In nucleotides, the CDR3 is TGTGCCAGCAGCTTGCCTGATCTAGCGGACCAAGAGACCCAGTACTTC. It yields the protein CASSLPDLADQETQYF.

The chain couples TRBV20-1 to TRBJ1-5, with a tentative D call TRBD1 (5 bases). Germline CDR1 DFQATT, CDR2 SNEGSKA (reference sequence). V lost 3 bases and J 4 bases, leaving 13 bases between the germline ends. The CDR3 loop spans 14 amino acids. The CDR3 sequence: CSARTVWGNQPQHF. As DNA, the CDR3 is TGCAGTGCTAGGACAGTCTGGGGTAATCAGCCCCAGCATTTT.

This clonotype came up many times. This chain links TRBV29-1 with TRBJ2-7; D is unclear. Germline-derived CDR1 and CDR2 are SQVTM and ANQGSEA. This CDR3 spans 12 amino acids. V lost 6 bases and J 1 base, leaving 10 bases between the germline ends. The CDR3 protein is CSVVTGSYEQYF. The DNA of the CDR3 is TGCAGCGTCGTGACTGGATCCTACGAGCAGTACTTC.

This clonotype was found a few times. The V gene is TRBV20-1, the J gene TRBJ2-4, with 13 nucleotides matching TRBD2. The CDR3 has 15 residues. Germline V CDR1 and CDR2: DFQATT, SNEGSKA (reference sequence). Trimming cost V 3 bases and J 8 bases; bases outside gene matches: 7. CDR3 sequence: CSARGGLAGSYIQYF. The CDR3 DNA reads TGCAGTGCTAGGGGGGGACTAGCGGGGAGCTACATTCAGTACTTC.

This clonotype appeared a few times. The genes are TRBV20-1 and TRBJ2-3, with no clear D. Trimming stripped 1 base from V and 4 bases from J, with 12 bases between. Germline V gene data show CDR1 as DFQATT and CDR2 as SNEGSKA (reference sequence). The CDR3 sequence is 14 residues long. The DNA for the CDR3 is TGCAGTGCTAGAGGGGATAGGTGGCCAGATACGCAGTATTTT. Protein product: CSARGDRWPDTQYF.

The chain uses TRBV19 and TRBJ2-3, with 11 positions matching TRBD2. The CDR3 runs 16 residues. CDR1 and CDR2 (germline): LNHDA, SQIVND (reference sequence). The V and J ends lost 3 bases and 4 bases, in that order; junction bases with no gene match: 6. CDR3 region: CASSMRLAGMADTQYF. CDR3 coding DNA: TGTGCCAGTAGTATGCGACTAGCGGGAATGGCAGATACGCAGTATTTT.

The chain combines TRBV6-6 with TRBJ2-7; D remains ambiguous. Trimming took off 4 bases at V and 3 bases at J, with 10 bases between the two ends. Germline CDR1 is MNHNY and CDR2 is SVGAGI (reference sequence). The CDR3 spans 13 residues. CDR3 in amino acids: CASSSFWGYEQYF. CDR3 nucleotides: TGTGCCAGCAGTTCTTTTTGGGGCTACGAGCAGTACTTC.

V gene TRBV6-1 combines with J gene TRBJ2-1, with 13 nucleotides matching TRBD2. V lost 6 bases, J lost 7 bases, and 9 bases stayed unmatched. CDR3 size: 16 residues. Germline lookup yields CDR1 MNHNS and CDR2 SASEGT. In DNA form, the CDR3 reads TGTGCCAGCAGCCCCGGACTAGCGGGAGATAGAAATGAGCAGTTCTTC. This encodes CASSPGLAGDRNEQFF.

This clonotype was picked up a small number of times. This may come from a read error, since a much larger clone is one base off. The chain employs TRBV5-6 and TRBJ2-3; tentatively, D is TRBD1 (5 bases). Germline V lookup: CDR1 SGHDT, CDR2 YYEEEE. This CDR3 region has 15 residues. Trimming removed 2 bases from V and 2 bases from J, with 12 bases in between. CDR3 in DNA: TGTGCCAGCAGCTTAGGGGCAGGGTACACAGATACGCAGTATTTT. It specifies CASSLGAGYTDTQYF.

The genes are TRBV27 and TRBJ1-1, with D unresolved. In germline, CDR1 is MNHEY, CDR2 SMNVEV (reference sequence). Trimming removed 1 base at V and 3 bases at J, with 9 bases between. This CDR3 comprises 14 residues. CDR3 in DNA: TGTGCCAGCAGTTTATACACGATGGACACTGAAGCTTTCTTT. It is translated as CASSLYTMDTEAFF.

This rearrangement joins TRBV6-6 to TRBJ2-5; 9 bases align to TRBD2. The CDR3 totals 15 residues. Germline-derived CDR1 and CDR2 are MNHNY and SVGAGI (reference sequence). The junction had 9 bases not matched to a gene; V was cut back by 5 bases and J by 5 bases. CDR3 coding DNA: TGTGCCAGCAGTGGTAATAGCGGGGGCGGGGAGACCCAGTACTTC. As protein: CASSGNSGGGETQYF.

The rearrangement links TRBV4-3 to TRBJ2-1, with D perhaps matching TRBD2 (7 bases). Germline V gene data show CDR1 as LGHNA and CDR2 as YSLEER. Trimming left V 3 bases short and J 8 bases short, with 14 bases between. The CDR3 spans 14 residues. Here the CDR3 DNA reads TGCGCCAGCAGCCATGGCGGGGGCGGTTATGAGCAGTTCTTC. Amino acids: CASSHGGGGYEQFF.

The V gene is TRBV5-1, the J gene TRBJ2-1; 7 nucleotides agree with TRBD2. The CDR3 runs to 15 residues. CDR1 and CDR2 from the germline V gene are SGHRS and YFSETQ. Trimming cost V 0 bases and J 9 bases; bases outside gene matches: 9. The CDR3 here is CASSLDLDPGGEQFF. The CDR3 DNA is TGCGCCAGCAGCTTGGACTTGGATCCGGGAGGTGAGCAGTTCTTC.

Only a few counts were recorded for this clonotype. The CDR3 is CASSFTLSSSNGYTF. The CDR3, as DNA: TGCGCCAGCAGCTTCACATTGTCAAGTTCTAATGGCTACACCTTC. The rearrangement links TRBV5-1 to TRBJ1-2; no definite D call. Trimming stripped 2 bases from V and 6 bases from J, with 17 bases between. There are 15 residues in the CDR3. Germline V CDR1 and CDR2: SGHRS, YFSETQ.

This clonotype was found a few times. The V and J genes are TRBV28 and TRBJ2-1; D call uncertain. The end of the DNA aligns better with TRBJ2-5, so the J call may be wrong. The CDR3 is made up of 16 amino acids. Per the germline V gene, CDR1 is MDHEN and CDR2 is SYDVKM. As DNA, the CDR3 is TGTGCCAGCAGTTTAAGTTGGCCCGAATCGCCAGAGACCCAGTACTTC. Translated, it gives CASSLSWPESPETQYF.

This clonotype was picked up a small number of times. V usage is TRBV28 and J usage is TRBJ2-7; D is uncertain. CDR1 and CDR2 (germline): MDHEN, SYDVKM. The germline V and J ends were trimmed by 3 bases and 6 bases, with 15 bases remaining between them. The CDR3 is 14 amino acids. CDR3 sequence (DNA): TGTGCCAGCAGTTTTCGAACCGAATTGGCCGAGCAGTACTTC. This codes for CASSFRTELAEQYF.